These 9 T cell receptor beta chains were sequenced from one sample in a study of blood T cell repertoires in COVID-19. Produced via immunoSEQ multiplex PCR; TCRdb's table is partial and in-frame only. The data show around 700,000 clones, over 80% seen once. Sequenced sample: peripheral blood. The origin of the receptors is a woman in her late teens or twenties with acute or convalescent COVID-19.

The chain recombines TRBV6-5 with TRBJ1-4, with 7 nucleotides matching TRBD1. This CDR3 region has 13 residues. V lost 8 bases and J lost 7; bases outside the gene matches: 7. CDR1 is MNHEY and CDR2 is SVGAGI in the germline V gene. The CDR3 spells CASLGQNFEKLFF. DNA for the CDR3: TGTGCCAGCCTGGGACAGAATTTTGAAAAACTGTTTTTT.

The chain links TRBV29-1 to TRBJ1-1; 7 bases line up with TRBD1. This CDR3 spans 13 amino acids. The V and J ends lost 6 bases and 2 bases, in that order; junction bases with no gene match: 6. Germline V gives CDR1 SQVTM, CDR2 ANQGSEA. The CDR3 sequence is CSVSGQPNTEAFF. In DNA form, the CDR3 reads TGCAGCGTCTCGGGACAGCCCAACACTGAAGCTTTCTTT.

CDR3 region: CASSLRGDTQYF. CDR3 DNA sequence: TGCGCCAGCAGCCTCCGGGGAGATACGCAGTATTTT. The chain employs TRBV4-3 and TRBJ2-3; TRBD2 is a possible D gene (5 bases). Germline CDR1 and CDR2: LGHNA and YSLEER. Deletions cut 4 bases from V and 5 bases from J, with 7 bases between. The CDR3 extends over 12 amino acids.

The J gene is TRBJ1-4, the V gene TRBV5-1, with D maybe TRBD1 (5 bases). The CDR3 contains 11 residues. Looked up from germline, CDR1 is SGHRS and CDR2 is YFSETQ. V was shortened by 4 bases and J by 16 bases, with 14 bases between the two germline ends. The CDR3 DNA reads TGCGCCAGCAGCCCCGCCGACGGGGGGTTTTTT. As protein: CASSPADGGFF. Full variable domain (missing parts from reference TRBV5-1 and TRBJ1-4): KAGVTQTPRYLIKTRGQQVTLSCSPISGHRSVSWYQQTPGQGLQFLFEYFSETQRNKGNFPGRFSGRQFSNSRSEMNVSTLELGDSALYLCASSPADGGFFGSGTQLSVL.

The chain carries TRBV15 and TRBJ1-2; 8 nucleotides line up with TRBD1. CDR3 length: 14 amino acids. Unmatched junction bases numbered 8, after V lost 5 bases and J lost 6 bases. Looked up from germline, CDR1 is LNHNV and CDR2 is YYDKDF (reference sequence). The CDR3 protein is CATSQTRTGNGYTF. The CDR3 bases are TGTGCCACCAGCCAAACACGGACAGGGAATGGCTACACCTTC.

The gene calls are TRBV5-4 and TRBJ2-3; TRBD1 matches at 7 bases. The trim removed 3 bases at V and 6 bases at J, leaving 7 bases unmatched. Per germline, CDR1 SGHNT and CDR2 YYREEE (reference sequence). CDR3 size: 14 residues. The CDR3 DNA sequence: TGTGCCAGCAGCTCCGGACAGGTCTGGGATACGCAGTATTTT. The encoded protein is CASSSGQVWDTQYF.

In DNA, the CDR3 is TGTGCCAGCAGCCCGTTTGCGGGGAACACTGAAGCTTTCTTT. It codes for CASSPFAGNTEAFF. The chain couples TRBV7-3 to TRBJ1-1; the D is unclear. The CDR3 has 14 amino acids. The V and J ends lost 5 bases and 1 base respectively, with 11 bases between them. The V gene's germline CDR1 is SGHTA and CDR2 FQGTGA. The variable domain in full, completed from reference TRBV7-3 and TRBJ1-1, reads GAGVSQTPSNKVTEKGKYVELRCDPISGHTALYWYRQSLGQGPEFLIYFQGTGAADDSGLPNDRFFAVRPEGSVSTLKIQRTERGDSAVYLCASSPFAGNTEAFFGQGTRLTVV.

This chain joins TRBV7-3 and TRBJ2-1; 7 positions match TRBD2. The ends lost 2 bases at V and 4 bases at J; junction bases unmatched: 5. This CDR3 region has 15 residues. CDR1 SGHTA and CDR2 FQGTGA come from the germline V gene. CDR3 nucleotides: TGTGCCAGCAGCTTAGACGGGGGGAATTACAATGAGCAGTTCTTC. This codes for CASSLDGGNYNEQFF.

The chain uses TRBV5-1 and TRBJ2-1; 8 bases agree with TRBD2. The CDR3 is made up of 14 amino acids. Per germline, CDR1 SGHRS and CDR2 YFSETQ. V trimming: 4 bases; J trimming: 4 bases; junction bases outside the gene matches: 4. For the CDR3, the DNA is TGCGCCAGCAGCAGGCGGGGGGAGTACAATGAGCAGTTCTTC. Protein product: CASSRRGEYNEQFF.